This TCR beta chain is drawn from a study of T cell responses to AZD1222 COVID-19 vaccine. Germline lookup yields CDR1 MNHEY and CDR2 SVGAGI. Trimming shortened V by 6 bases and J by 5 bases, and 14 bases separated the two germline ends. The CDR3 length is 15 residues. Clones were read by immunoSEQ multiplex PCR, and TCRdb kept only the in-frame ones, dropping some. Here the sample spans 110,000 or so clones, 70% to 90% being singletons. In the case of this clone: Its target is not known.

Overall study findings and caveats: Seropositive at baseline were only a handful of AZD1222 recipients.

Second doses were pooled across both intervals (about 4 or about 12 weeks). The V gene is TRBV6-5, the J gene TRBJ1-6, with a weak D call TRBD1 (5 bases). Sample: peripheral blood, taken 28 days after the second AZD1222 dose. This TCR derives from an adult who received the AZD1222 COVID-19 vaccine. This CDR3 is CASRAGTGDNSPLHF. The CDR3 DNA follows: TGTGCCAGCAGAGCCGGGACCGGGGATAATTCACCCCTCCACTTT.